The entry below describes one TCR beta chain. This entry comes from a study of blood T cell repertoires in COVID-19. Turning to the study itself: Both acute and convalescent COVID-19 samples were obtained from the United States, Italy and Spain.

TCRdb keeps only in-frame clones here, not all; method: immunoSEQ multiplex PCR. The repertoire holds 270,000 or so clones, with 86% as singletons. CDR3 length equals 16 residues. The V end was cut by 1 base, the J end by 2 bases, with 14 bases between. Germline loops: CDR1 SGHVS, CDR2 FNYEAQ. V and J are TRBV7-6 and TRBJ2-5, with D possibly matching TRBD2 (6 bases). The clonotype originates from a woman aged 30 to 39 with COVID-19, enrolled during active disease. Input material: peripheral blood. The CDR3 here is CASSLGGTLIQETQYF. In nucleotides, the CDR3 is TGTGCCAGCAGCTTAGGGGGGACTTTGATACAAGAGACCCAGTACTTC.